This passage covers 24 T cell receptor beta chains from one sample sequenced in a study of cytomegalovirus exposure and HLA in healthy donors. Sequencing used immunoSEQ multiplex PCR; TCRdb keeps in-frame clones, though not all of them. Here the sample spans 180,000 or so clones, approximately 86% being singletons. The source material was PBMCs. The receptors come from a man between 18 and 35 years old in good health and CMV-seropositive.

CDR3 nucleotides: TGCGCCAGCAGCCGCGGGGGAGGGGACACTGAAGCTTTCTTT. It codes for CASSRGGGDTEAFF. The chain is built from TRBV5-1 and TRBJ1-1; tentative D call: TRBD1 (5 bases). Germline CDR1 reads SGHRS; CDR2 reads YFSETQ. V was shortened by 4 bases and J by 3 bases, with 13 bases between the two germline ends. This CDR3 comprises 14 residues.

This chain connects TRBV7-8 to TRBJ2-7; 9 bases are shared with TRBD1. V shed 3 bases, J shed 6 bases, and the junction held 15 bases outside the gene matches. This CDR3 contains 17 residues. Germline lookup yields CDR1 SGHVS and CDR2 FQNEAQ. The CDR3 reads CASSFRYPGTGFLEQYF. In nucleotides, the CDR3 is TGTGCCAGCAGCTTTAGGTATCCGGGGACAGGGTTTCTCGAGCAGTACTTC.

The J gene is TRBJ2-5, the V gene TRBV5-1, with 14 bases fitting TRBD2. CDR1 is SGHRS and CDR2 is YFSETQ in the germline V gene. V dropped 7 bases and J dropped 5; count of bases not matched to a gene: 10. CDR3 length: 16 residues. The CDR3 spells CASGIGTSGSTETQYF. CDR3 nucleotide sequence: TGCGCCAGCGGTATCGGGACTAGCGGGAGTACGGAGACCCAGTACTTC.

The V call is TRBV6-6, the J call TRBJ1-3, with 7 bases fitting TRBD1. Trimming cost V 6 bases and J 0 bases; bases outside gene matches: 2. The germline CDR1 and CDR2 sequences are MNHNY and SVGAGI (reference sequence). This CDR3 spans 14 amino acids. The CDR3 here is CASSNRGSGNTIYF. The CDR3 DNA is TGTGCCAGCAGCAACAGGGGCTCTGGAAACACCATATATTTT.

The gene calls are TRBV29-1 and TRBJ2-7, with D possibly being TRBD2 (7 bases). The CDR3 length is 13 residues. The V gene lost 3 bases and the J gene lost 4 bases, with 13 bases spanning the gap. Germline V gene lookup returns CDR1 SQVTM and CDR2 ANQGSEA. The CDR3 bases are TGCAGCGTTGATGGCGGGGGCCTTTACGAGCAGTACTTC. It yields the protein CSVDGGGLYEQYF.

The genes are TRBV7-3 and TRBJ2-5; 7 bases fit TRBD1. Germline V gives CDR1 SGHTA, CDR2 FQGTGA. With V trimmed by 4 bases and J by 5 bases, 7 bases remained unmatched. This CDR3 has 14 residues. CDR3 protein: CASSSSGTAETQYF. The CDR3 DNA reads TGTGCCAGCAGCTCCTCCGGGACAGCGGAGACCCAGTACTTC.

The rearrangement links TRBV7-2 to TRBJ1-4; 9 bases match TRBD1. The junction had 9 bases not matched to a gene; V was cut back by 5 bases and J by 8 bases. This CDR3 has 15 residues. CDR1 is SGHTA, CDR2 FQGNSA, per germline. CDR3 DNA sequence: TGTGCCAGCAGCCTACAGGGGGCTATAAAGGAAAAACTGTTTTTT. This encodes CASSLQGAIKEKLFF.

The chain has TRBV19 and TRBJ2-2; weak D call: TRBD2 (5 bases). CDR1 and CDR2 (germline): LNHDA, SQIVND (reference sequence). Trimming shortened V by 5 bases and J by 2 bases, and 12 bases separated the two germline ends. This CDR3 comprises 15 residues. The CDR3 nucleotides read TGTGCCAGTAGTGTTGGACTTATTAACACCGGGGAGCTGTTTTTT. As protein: CASSVGLINTGELFF.

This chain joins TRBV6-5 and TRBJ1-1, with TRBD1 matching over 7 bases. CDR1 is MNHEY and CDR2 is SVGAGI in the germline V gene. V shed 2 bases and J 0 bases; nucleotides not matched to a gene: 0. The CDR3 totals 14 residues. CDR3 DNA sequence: TGTGCCAGCAGTTACGGACAGGTGAACACTGAAGCTTTCTTT. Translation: CASSYGQVNTEAFF.

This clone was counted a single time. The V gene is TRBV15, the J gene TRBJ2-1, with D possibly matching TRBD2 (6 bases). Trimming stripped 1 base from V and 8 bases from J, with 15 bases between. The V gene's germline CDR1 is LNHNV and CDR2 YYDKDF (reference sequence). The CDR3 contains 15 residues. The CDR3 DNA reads TGTGCCACCAGCAGAGCGGGAGCCCCCCGCCATGAGCAGTTCTTC. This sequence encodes CATSRAGAPRHEQFF.

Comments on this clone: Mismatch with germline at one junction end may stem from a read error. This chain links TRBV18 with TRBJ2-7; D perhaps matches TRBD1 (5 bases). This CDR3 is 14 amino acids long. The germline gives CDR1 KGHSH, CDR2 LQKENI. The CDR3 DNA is TGTGCCAGCTCCCCACCTCCAGGGTCTTACGAGCAGTACTTC. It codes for CASSPPPGSYEQYF. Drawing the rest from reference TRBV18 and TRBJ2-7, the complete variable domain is NAGVMQNPRHLVRRRGQEARLRCSPMKGHSHVYWYRQLPEEGLKFMVYLQKENIIDESGMPKERFSAEFPKEGPSILRIQQVVRGDSAAYFCASSPPPGSYEQYFGPGTRLTVT.

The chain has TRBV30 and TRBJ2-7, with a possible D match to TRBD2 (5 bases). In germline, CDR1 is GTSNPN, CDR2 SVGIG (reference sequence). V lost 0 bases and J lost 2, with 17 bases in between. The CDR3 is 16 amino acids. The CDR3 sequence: CAWSVLRPEGPYEQYF. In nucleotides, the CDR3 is TGTGCCTGGAGTGTACTGAGGCCAGAGGGTCCCTACGAGCAGTACTTC.

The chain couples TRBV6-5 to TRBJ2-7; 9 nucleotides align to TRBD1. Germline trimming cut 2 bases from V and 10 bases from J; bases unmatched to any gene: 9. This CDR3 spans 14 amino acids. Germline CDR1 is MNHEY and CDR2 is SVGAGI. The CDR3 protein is CASSYGDRDSLQYF. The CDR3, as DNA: TGTGCCAGCAGTTACGGGGACAGGGATAGCCTTCAGTACTTC.

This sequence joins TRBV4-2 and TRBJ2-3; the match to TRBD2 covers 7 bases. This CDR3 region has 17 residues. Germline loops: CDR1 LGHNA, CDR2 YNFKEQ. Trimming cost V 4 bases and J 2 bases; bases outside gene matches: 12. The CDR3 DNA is TGTGCCAGCAGCCCCTTGGGAGGGCCGGGACCCACAGATACGCAGTATTTT. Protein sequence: CASSPLGGPGPTDTQYF.

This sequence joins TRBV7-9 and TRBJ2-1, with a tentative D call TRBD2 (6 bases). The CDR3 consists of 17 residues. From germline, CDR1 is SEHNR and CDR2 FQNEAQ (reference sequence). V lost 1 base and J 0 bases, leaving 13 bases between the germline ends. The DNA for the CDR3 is TGTGCCAGCAGCTTAGGGGTAGCGGTGCTCTCCTACAATGAGCAGTTCTTC. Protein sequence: CASSLGVAVLSYNEQFF.

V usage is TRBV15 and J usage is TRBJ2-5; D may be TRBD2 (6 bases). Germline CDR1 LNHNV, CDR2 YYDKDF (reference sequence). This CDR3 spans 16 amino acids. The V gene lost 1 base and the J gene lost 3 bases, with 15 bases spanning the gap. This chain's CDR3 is CATSRGYPGGKETQYF. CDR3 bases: TGTGCCACCAGCAGAGGGTATCCTGGGGGGAAAGAGACCCAGTACTTC. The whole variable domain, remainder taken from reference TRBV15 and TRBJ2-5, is DAMVIQNPRYQVTQFGKPVTLSCSQTLNHNVMYWYQQKSSQAPKLLFHYYDKDFNNEADTPDNFQSRRPNTSFCFLDIRSPGLGDTAMYLCATSRGYPGGKETQYFGPGTRLLVL.

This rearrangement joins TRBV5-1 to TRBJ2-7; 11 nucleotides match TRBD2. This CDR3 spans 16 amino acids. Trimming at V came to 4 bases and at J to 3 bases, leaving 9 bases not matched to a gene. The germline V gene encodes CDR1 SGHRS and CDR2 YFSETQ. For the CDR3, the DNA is TGCGCCAGCAGCCGCACCCCCGGGACTAGCGGCTACGAGCAGTACTTC. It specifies CASSRTPGTSGYEQYF. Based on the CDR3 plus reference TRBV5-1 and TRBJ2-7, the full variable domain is KAGVTQTPRYLIKTRGQQVTLSCSPISGHRSVSWYQQTPGQGLQFLFEYFSETQRNKGNFPGRFSGRQFSNSRSEMNVSTLELGDSALYLCASSRTPGTSGYEQYFGPGTRLTVT.

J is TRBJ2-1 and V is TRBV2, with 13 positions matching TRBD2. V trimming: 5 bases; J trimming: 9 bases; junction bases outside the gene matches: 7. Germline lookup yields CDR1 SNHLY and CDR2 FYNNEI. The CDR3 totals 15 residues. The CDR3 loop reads CASSPTSGGAGEQFF. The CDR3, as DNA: TGTGCCAGCAGTCCTACTAGCGGGGGGGCCGGTGAGCAGTTCTTC.

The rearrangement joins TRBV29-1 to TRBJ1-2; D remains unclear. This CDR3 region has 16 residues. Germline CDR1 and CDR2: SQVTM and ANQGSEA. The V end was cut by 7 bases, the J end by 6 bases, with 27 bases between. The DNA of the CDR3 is TGCAGCGCCGAGGGCACCAGCCTCGAGGGTGGGGATGGCTACACCTTC. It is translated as CSAEGTSLEGGDGYTF.

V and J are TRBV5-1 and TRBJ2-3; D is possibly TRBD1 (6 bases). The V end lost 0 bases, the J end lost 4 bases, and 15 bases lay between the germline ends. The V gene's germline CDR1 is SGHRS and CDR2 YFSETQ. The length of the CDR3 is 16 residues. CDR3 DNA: TGCGCCAGCAGCTTGGGGCAACAGGGTCATTCAGATACGCAGTATTTT. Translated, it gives CASSLGQQGHSDTQYF. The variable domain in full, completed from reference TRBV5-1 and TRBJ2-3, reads KAGVTQTPRYLIKTRGQQVTLSCSPISGHRSVSWYQQTPGQGLQFLFEYFSETQRNKGNFPGRFSGRQFSNSRSEMNVSTLELGDSALYLCASSLGQQGHSDTQYFGPGTRLTVL.

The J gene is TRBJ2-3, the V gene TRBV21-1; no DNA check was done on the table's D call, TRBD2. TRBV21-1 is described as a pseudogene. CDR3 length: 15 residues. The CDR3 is CASSKSVGRKDTQYF. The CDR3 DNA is TGTGCCAGCAGCAAGTCCGTGGGGAGGAAAGATACGCAGTATTTT.

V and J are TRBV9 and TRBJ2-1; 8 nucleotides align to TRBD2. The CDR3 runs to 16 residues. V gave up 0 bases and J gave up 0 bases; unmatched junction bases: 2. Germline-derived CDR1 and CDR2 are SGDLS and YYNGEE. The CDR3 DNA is TGTGCCAGCAGCGTAGTAGCGGGGAGCTCCTACAATGAGCAGTTCTTC. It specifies CASSVVAGSSYNEQFF.

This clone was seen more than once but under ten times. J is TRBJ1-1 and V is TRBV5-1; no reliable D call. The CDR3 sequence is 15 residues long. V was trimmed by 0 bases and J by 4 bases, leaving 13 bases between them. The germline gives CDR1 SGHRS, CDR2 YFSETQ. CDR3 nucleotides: TGCGCCAGCAGCTTGGATTGGTATTCTAGCACTGAAGCTTTCTTT. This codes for CASSLDWYSSTEAFF.

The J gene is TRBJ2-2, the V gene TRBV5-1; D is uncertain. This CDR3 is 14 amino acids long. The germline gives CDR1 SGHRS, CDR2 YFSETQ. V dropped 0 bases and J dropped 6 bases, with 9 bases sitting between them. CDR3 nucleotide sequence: TGCGCCAGCAGCTTGGCACCCGGTCCCGGGGAGCTGTTTTTT. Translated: CASSLAPGPGELFF.